This T cell receptor beta chain emerged from a study of T cell responses to AZD1222 COVID-19 vaccine. CDR1 MGHDK and CDR2 SYGVNS come from the germline V gene. The CDR3 sequence is 14 residues long. Trimming shortened V by 5 bases and J by 5 bases, and 15 bases separated the two germline ends. Here immunoSEQ multiplex PCR was the method, and the copy in TCRdb shows in-frame clones only, minus some. Among under 200,000 clones listed, more than 90% were seen once. V gene TRBV25-1 combines with J gene TRBJ2-5; the D gene is possibly TRBD1 (5 bases). The material was peripheral blood, obtained 28 days after the second dose of the MenACWY control vaccine. This TCR was recovered from an adult who received the MenACWY meningococcal vaccine as a control. CDR3: CASSNPRVGETQYF. The CDR3 DNA follows: TGTGCCAGCAGTAACCCCAGGGTGGGGGAGACCCAGTACTTC.